A selection of T cell receptor beta chains follows, all from one sample in a study of identical twins. One entry per CDR3 protein results from TCRdb running MiXCR on the 5' RACE reads. The profile covers approximately 190,000 distinct CDR3 sequences, with 15% appearing a single time and around 40% taken by the ten largest. The same data also went into a second study, on T cells expressing NK-cell markers.

Sample: CD8+ T cells sorted from blood. Receptors originate from a woman in her late teens or twenties in good health. CDR3s include the opening cysteine and the closing phenylalanine or tryptophan. Fields, in order: clone size, D gene, J gene, V gene, CDR3 protein, CDR3 DNA. The D gene is left open where the match is weak. Part of the rows lack a size; the others show once, few, many or a class for expanded clones.

clone_size: once
d_call: TRBD1
j_call: TRBJ2-1
v_call: TRBV5-8
cdr3_aa: CASSFRQGYNEQFF
cdr3_nt: TGTGCCAGCAGCTTTAGACAGGGTTACAATGAGCAGTTCTTC

clone_size: few
d_call: TRBD2
j_call: TRBJ2-1
v_call: TRBV20-1
cdr3_aa: CSARGLAGAVISNEQFF
cdr3_nt: TGCAGTGCTAGAGGCCTAGCGGGAGCCGTGATCTCCAATGAGCAGTTCTTC

clone_size: .
d_call: TRBD2
j_call: TRBJ2-3
v_call: TRBV11-1
cdr3_aa: CASSSPGLAGDISTDTQYF
cdr3_nt: TGTGCCAGCAGCTCCCCGGGACTAGCGGGAGACATTAGCACAGATACGCAGTATTTT

clone_size: few
d_call: .
j_call: TRBJ2-2
v_call: TRBV9
cdr3_aa: CASSVEGTGELFF
cdr3_nt: TGTGCCAGCAGCGTAGAGGGAACCGGGGAGCTGTTTTTT

clone_size: .
d_call: .
j_call: TRBJ2-3
v_call: TRBV7-9
cdr3_aa: CASTVGGGGRDTQYF
cdr3_nt: TGTGCCAGCACTGTGGGGGGCGGGGGTCGAGATACGCAGTATTTT

clone_size: .
d_call: .
j_call: TRBJ1-1
v_call: TRBV29-1
cdr3_aa: CSSVGGVTEAFF
cdr3_nt: TGCAGCTCCGTGGGGGGCGTCACTGAAGCTTTCTTT

clone_size: few
d_call: .
j_call: TRBJ2-3
v_call: TRBV20-1
cdr3_aa: CSVRGGLSTDTQYF
cdr3_nt: TGCAGTGTAAGAGGCGGTTTAAGCACAGATACGCAGTATTTT

clone_size: few
d_call: .
j_call: TRBJ2-1
v_call: TRBV18
cdr3_aa: CASSPGTLSSYNEQFF
cdr3_nt: TGTGCCAGCTCACCCGGGACGTTAAGCTCCTACAATGAGCAGTTCTTC

clone_size: few
d_call: .
j_call: TRBJ1-2
v_call: TRBV25-1
cdr3_aa: CASTGRADSYYGYTF
cdr3_nt: TGTGCCAGCACCGGTCGGGCGGACAGCTACTATGGCTACACCTTC

clone_size: few
d_call: .
j_call: TRBJ1-1
v_call: TRBV12-3/TRBV12-4
cdr3_aa: CASSLVGYEAFF
cdr3_nt: TGTGCCAGCAGTTTGGTTGGATATGAAGCTTTCTTT

clone_size: few
d_call: .
j_call: TRBJ2-1
v_call: TRBV5-6
cdr3_aa: CASSAGFGGYNEQFF
cdr3_nt: TGTGCCAGCAGCGCGGGTTTTGGAGGATACAATGAGCAGTTCTTC

clone_size: .
d_call: TRBD2
j_call: TRBJ2-1
v_call: TRBV2
cdr3_aa: CACSFSAGGPSRYYEQFF
cdr3_nt: TGTGCCTGCAGTTTTTCAGCGGGAGGGCCATCGAGATATTATGAGCAGTTCTTC

clone_size: once
d_call: .
j_call: TRBJ2-1
v_call: TRBV27
cdr3_aa: CASLGGGDEQFF
cdr3_nt: TGTGCCAGCCTAGGGGGGGGGGATGAGCAGTTCTTC

clone_size: .
d_call: TRBD1
j_call: TRBJ1-2
v_call: TRBV29-1
cdr3_aa: CSVEAGTGSAVDGYTF
cdr3_nt: TGCAGCGTTGAGGCCGGGACAGGAAGTGCTGTGGATGGCTACACCTTC

clone_size: few
d_call: TRBD2
j_call: TRBJ2-1
v_call: TRBV4-3
cdr3_aa: CASSQGSGRAFEQFF
cdr3_nt: TGCGCCAGCAGCCAAGGGAGCGGGAGGGCCTTTGAGCAGTTCTTC

clone_size: .
d_call: .
j_call: TRBJ2-7
v_call: TRBV7-9
cdr3_aa: CASSGGTTNYEQYF
cdr3_nt: TGTGCCAGCAGCGGCGGGACAACCAACTACGAGCAGTACTTC

clone_size: .
d_call: .
j_call: TRBJ2-2
v_call: TRBV7-6
cdr3_aa: CASSLAQGGAGELFF
cdr3_nt: TGTGCCAGCAGCTTAGCACAGGGAGGTGCCGGGGAGCTGTTTTTT

clone_size: few
d_call: TRBD1
j_call: TRBJ1-1
v_call: TRBV7-9
cdr3_aa: CASSNLTGGNTEAFF
cdr3_nt: TGTGCCAGCAGCAACCTGACAGGGGGCAACACTGAAGCTTTCTTT

clone_size: few
d_call: .
j_call: TRBJ2-7
v_call: TRBV7-9
cdr3_aa: CASSPPGAEQYF
cdr3_nt: TGTGCCAGCAGCCCCCCGGGGGCAGAGCAGTACTTC

clone_size: many
d_call: TRBD1
j_call: TRBJ2-1
v_call: TRBV7-7
cdr3_aa: CASSLGTGDGEQFF
cdr3_nt: TGTGCTAGCAGCCTCGGGACAGGGGATGGTGAGCAGTTCTTC

clone_size: .
d_call: TRBD2
j_call: TRBJ2-5
v_call: TRBV5-4
cdr3_aa: CASSVWGGPIGSQETQYF
cdr3_nt: TGTGCCAGCAGCGTCTGGGGGGGACCTATTGGGAGCCAAGAGACCCAGTACTTC

clone_size: few
d_call: TRBD2
j_call: TRBJ2-7
v_call: TRBV13
cdr3_aa: CASSFGLALYEQYF
cdr3_nt: TGTGCCAGCAGCTTCGGACTAGCGCTTTACGAGCAGTACTTC

clone_size: few
d_call: .
j_call: TRBJ2-7
v_call: TRBV6-2/TRBV6-3
cdr3_aa: CASSYSGPTAEQYF
cdr3_nt: TGTGCCAGCAGTTACTCTGGCCCGACCGCCGAGCAGTACTTC

clone_size: once
d_call: TRBD1
j_call: TRBJ2-5
v_call: TRBV10-3
cdr3_aa: CAISPGQGARVETQYF
cdr3_nt: TGTGCCATCAGTCCGGGACAGGGGGCTCGGGTGGAGACCCAGTACTTC

clone_size: few
d_call: .
j_call: TRBJ2-7
v_call: TRBV6-2/TRBV6-3
cdr3_aa: CASSYLSEYFYEQYF
cdr3_nt: TGTGCCAGCAGTTATCTCAGCGAATACTTCTACGAGCAGTACTTC

clone_size: few
d_call: TRBD2
j_call: TRBJ2-2
v_call: TRBV7-8
cdr3_aa: CASSRDPQRGDTGELFF
cdr3_nt: TGTGCCAGCAGCCGGGACCCCCAGCGGGGGGACACCGGGGAGCTGTTTTTT

clone_size: many
d_call: .
j_call: TRBJ2-5
v_call: TRBV29-1
cdr3_aa: CSVDGLAVETQYF
cdr3_nt: TGCAGCGTTGATGGGCTAGCAGTAGAGACCCAGTACTTC

clone_size: .
d_call: TRBD1
j_call: TRBJ2-7
v_call: TRBV29-1
cdr3_aa: CSVEDGQGPRSYEQYF
cdr3_nt: TGCAGCGTTGAAGATGGACAGGGGCCCAGATCCTACGAGCAGTACTTC

clone_size: .
d_call: .
j_call: TRBJ2-1
v_call: TRBV20-1
cdr3_aa: CSATPSIAAFYNEQFF
cdr3_nt: TGCAGTGCTACCCCCTCAATAGCCGCATTCTACAATGAGCAGTTCTTC

clone_size: few
d_call: TRBD2
j_call: TRBJ2-3
v_call: TRBV5-1
cdr3_aa: CASSLASGGFTDTQYF
cdr3_nt: TGCGCCAGCAGCTTGGCCAGCGGGGGGTTCACAGATACGCAGTATTTT

clone_size: .
d_call: TRBD1
j_call: TRBJ2-1
v_call: TRBV20-1
cdr3_aa: CSARDRWDNEQFF
cdr3_nt: TGCAGTGCGAGGGACAGGTGGGACAATGAGCAGTTCTTC

clone_size: .
d_call: .
j_call: TRBJ2-5
v_call: TRBV25-1
cdr3_aa: CASSAISSEKETQYF
cdr3_nt: TGTGCCAGCAGTGCTATTTCTAGTGAGAAAGAGACCCAGTACTTC

clone_size: few
d_call: .
j_call: TRBJ2-1
v_call: TRBV20-1
cdr3_aa: CSARSGQSVGPNHYNEQFF
cdr3_nt: TGCAGTGCCAGGAGCGGACAGTCGGTCGGGCCGAACCATTACAATGAGCAGTTCTTC

clone_size: .
d_call: .
j_call: TRBJ1-1
v_call: TRBV12-3/TRBV12-4
cdr3_aa: CASTLSGGTEAFF
cdr3_nt: TGTGCCAGCACCCTATCGGGGGGCACTGAAGCTTTCTTT

clone_size: few
d_call: .
j_call: TRBJ2-7
v_call: TRBV5-1
cdr3_aa: CASSLTQIPSAENEQYF
cdr3_nt: TGCGCCAGCAGCTTGACTCAAATTCCCTCGGCGGAAAACGAGCAGTACTTC

clone_size: few
d_call: .
j_call: TRBJ2-1
v_call: TRBV4-2
cdr3_aa: CASSQVTSSYNEQFF
cdr3_nt: TGTGCCAGCAGCCAAGTTACTAGCTCCTACAATGAGCAGTTCTTC

clone_size: .
d_call: .
j_call: TRBJ2-7
v_call: TRBV11-2
cdr3_aa: CASSQGWADSYEQYF
cdr3_nt: TGTGCCAGCAGCCAAGGATGGGCGGATTCCTACGAGCAGTACTTC

clone_size: .
d_call: .
j_call: TRBJ1-1
v_call: TRBV7-9
cdr3_aa: CASRTGTHANTEAFF
cdr3_nt: TGTGCCAGCAGGACCGGGACTCATGCGAACACTGAAGCTTTCTTT

clone_size: few
d_call: .
j_call: TRBJ2-7
v_call: TRBV9
cdr3_aa: CASSVALDSIYEQYF
cdr3_nt: TGTGCCAGCAGCGTAGCCCTGGACAGTATCTACGAGCAGTACTTC

clone_size: .
d_call: .
j_call: TRBJ2-7
v_call: TRBV9
cdr3_aa: CASSVGGTDYEQYF
cdr3_nt: TGTGCCAGCAGCGTAGGAGGGACGGACTACGAGCAGTACTTC

clone_size: few
d_call: TRBD1
j_call: TRBJ2-4
v_call: TRBV12-3/TRBV12-4
cdr3_aa: CASSPESGTGGRLAKNIQYF
cdr3_nt: TGTGCCAGCAGTCCCGAATCCGGGACAGGGGGCCGTTTAGCCAAAAACATTCAGTACTTC

clone_size: few
d_call: .
j_call: TRBJ1-1
v_call: TRBV20-1
cdr3_aa: CSATDTGTEAFF
cdr3_nt: TGCAGTGCTACAGATACGGGCACTGAAGCTTTCTTT

clone_size: .
d_call: .
j_call: TRBJ1-2
v_call: TRBV12-3/TRBV12-4
cdr3_aa: CASQTHSGAGYTF
cdr3_nt: TGTGCCAGCCAGACTCACTCAGGGGCTGGCTACACCTTC

clone_size: few
d_call: .
j_call: TRBJ2-3
v_call: TRBV10-1
cdr3_aa: CASSESAGTPDTQYF
cdr3_nt: TGCGCCAGCAGTGAGTCGGCGGGGACCCCAGATACGCAGTATTTT